These 25 T cell receptor beta chains were sequenced from one sample in a study of spatial heterogeneity in lung cancer. This sample's time point: sample taken at primary tumor resection. TCRdb independently ran MiXCR on the 5' RACE reads; one entry per CDR3 protein. The data show tens of thousands of distinct CDR3 sequences, 7.5% to 9.5% seen once. The sequences come from PBMCs, collected at surgery. The receptors were gathered from a male donor with early-stage non-small cell lung cancer.

This clonotype was counted only a few times. J is TRBJ1-1 and V is TRBV27; weak D call: TRBD1 (5 bases). This CDR3 has 14 amino acids. Germline-derived CDR1 and CDR2 are MNHEY and SMNVEV (reference sequence). Trimming cost V 6 bases and J 5 bases, with 16 bases left between them. The CDR3 region has the DNA TGTGCCAGCAGCCTTGCGGGGGATAGGACTGAAGCTTTCTTT. It yields the protein CASSLAGDRTEAFF.

Comment on this clonotype: A read error may explain this, as a much larger clone is one base away. The chain joins TRBV3-1 to TRBJ2-3; D tentatively reads TRBD1 or TRBD2 (5 bases each). Germline V CDR1 and CDR2: LGHDT, YNNKEL (reference sequence). Deletions cut 7 bases from V and 2 bases from J, with 10 bases between. This CDR3 is built from 13 residues. The CDR3 DNA reads as TGTGCCAGCATCCCAGGGACCACAGATACGCAGTATTTT. This gives the protein CASIPGTTDTQYF.

This clonotype turned up a few times. Here the CDR3 DNA reads TGTGCCAGCAGTGAAGCTTCCAGGGGCTATGGCTACACCTTC. Protein product: CASSEASRGYGYTF. The rearrangement uses TRBV6-1 and TRBJ1-2, with a tentative D call TRBD1 (6 bases). V was shortened by 0 bases and J by 4 bases, with 9 bases between the two germline ends. Germline values: CDR1 MNHNS, CDR2 SASEGT. CDR3 size: 14 residues.

This clonotype was detected only a few times. This chain uses TRBV24-1 with TRBJ1-1; no clear D gene. This CDR3 has 13 residues. Germline lookup yields CDR1 KGHDR and CDR2 SFDVKD. Trimming took 1 base from V and 5 from J, leaving 7 bases between them. The CDR3 protein is CATSDFSGTEAFF. In DNA form, the CDR3 reads TGTGCCACCAGTGATTTTTCCGGGACTGAAGCTTTCTTT.

Worth noting for this clonotype: Since a much larger clone is just one base distant, this may be a read error. V gene TRBV2 combines with J gene TRBJ1-2; maybe TRBD1 (5 bases). Germline V gene data show CDR1 as SNHLY and CDR2 as FYNNEI. The CDR3 extends over 13 amino acids. The CDR3 sequence: CTSRGRPNYGYTF. CDR3 in DNA: TGTACCAGCCGGGGACGGCCTAACTATGGCTACACCTTC.

V and J are TRBV5-1 and TRBJ2-3, with D possibly TRBD2 on 5 matching bases. Trimming removed 8 bases from V and 5 bases from J, with 18 bases in between. This CDR3 comprises 14 residues. The V gene's germline CDR1 is SGHRS and CDR2 YFSETQ. This chain's CDR3 is CASKADGGGDTQYF. Written as DNA, the CDR3 is TGCGCCAGTAAGGCGGACGGAGGTGGAGATACGCAGTATTTT.

This clonotype was detected ten times or more. The genes are TRBV10-3 and TRBJ2-5; 9 nucleotides match TRBD2. Germline CDR1 ENHRY, CDR2 SYGVKD. This CDR3 region has 14 residues. Unmatched junction bases numbered 13, after V lost 10 bases and J lost 7 bases. The CDR3 is CATRGLAFRGTQYF. The CDR3 nucleotides are TGTGCCACCCGAGGACTAGCGTTCCGGGGGACCCAGTACTTC.

This clonotype was found many times. The chain combines TRBV6-5 with TRBJ1-3, with D hard to call. Germline CDR1 and CDR2: MNHEY and SVGAGI. This CDR3 has 17 residues. V shed 7 bases and J shed 2 bases, with 21 bases lying between them. Written as DNA, the CDR3 is TGTGCCAGCACGGATATACGACGTCAATCCGCTGGAAACACCATATATTTT. Protein product: CASTDIRRQSAGNTIYF.

The chain has TRBV12-3 or TRBV12-4 and TRBJ1-5, with unresolved D. The length of the CDR3 is 14 residues. V shed 3 bases and J shed 8 bases, with 14 bases lying between them. CDR3 protein: CASSLWEPGEPQHF. The DNA for the CDR3 is TGTGCCAGCAGTTTGTGGGAGCCCGGGGAGCCCCAGCATTTT.

V and J are TRBV20-1 and TRBJ2-2, with D tentatively TRBD2 (5 bases). Germline V gene lookup returns CDR1 DFQATT and CDR2 SNEGSKA (reference sequence). CDR3 length: 14 amino acids. Trimming left V 0 bases short and J 7 bases short, with 12 bases between. CDR3: CSARDSRAGGELFF. Here the CDR3 DNA reads TGCAGTGCTAGAGATTCGAGGGCCGGCGGGGAGCTGTTTTTT.

There are many counts of this clonotype. V and J are TRBV5-1 and TRBJ2-1, with 8 bases that match TRBD2. Losses at the gene ends were 4 bases for V and 7 bases for J; bases not matched to a gene: 10. CDR3 length equals 15 residues. Germline V lookup: CDR1 SGHRS, CDR2 YFSETQ. CDR3 DNA sequence: TGCGCCAGCAGCCCCTACAGCGGGAGTCGGAATGAGCAGTTCTTC. This gives the protein CASSPYSGSRNEQFF.

The chain joins TRBV7-2 to TRBJ2-2; TRBD2 aligns across 7 bases. This CDR3 contains 14 residues. Germline lookup yields CDR1 SGHTA and CDR2 FQGNSA. V lost 0 bases and J lost 6; bases outside the gene matches: 1. CDR3 amino acids: CASSLAGGPGELFF. The CDR3 region has the DNA TGTGCCAGCAGCTTAGCGGGAGGGCCCGGGGAGCTGTTTTTT.

The chain is built from TRBV19 and TRBJ1-5, with D tentatively TRBD1 (5 bases). The CDR3 loop spans 12 amino acids. Germline CDR1 is LNHDA and CDR2 is SQIVND (reference sequence). With 9 bases removed from V and 5 bases from J, the gap between germline ends came to 11 bases. The CDR3, as DNA: TGTGCCAGCCGGGACGTAGATCAGCCCCAGCATTTT. Encoded protein: CASRDVDQPQHF.

This clonotype was seen ten or more times. This chain uses TRBV2 with TRBJ2-7, with 9 bases identical to TRBD1. V lost 6 bases, J lost 0 bases, and 0 bases stayed unmatched. Germline CDR1 SNHLY, CDR2 FYNNEI. The CDR3 is 13 residues long. The CDR3 nucleotides are TGTGCCAGCAGGGGACAGGGCTCCTACGAGCAGTACTTC. This translates into CASRGQGSYEQYF.

V usage is TRBV4-2 and J usage is TRBJ2-4; D might be TRBD2 (6 bases). The CDR3 length is 13 residues. V dropped 8 bases and J dropped 6 bases, with 14 bases sitting between them. CDR1 and CDR2 (germline): LGHNA, YNFKEQ. CDR3 coding DNA: TGTGCCAGCGTCGGTACGGAGGGAAACATTCAGTACTTC. It is translated as CASVGTEGNIQYF.

This chain uses TRBV19 with TRBJ2-3, with no clear D. Trimming stripped 8 bases from V and 4 bases from J, with 7 bases between. Germline loops: CDR1 LNHDA, CDR2 SQIVND (reference sequence). This CDR3 spans 11 amino acids. The CDR3 sequence is CASAKADTQYF. CDR3 sequence (DNA): TGTGCCAGTGCCAAAGCAGATACGCAGTATTTT.

Ten or more counts support this clonotype. CDR3 coding DNA: TGTGCCAGCAGCCCCCAGCCCCCTTTGGCGGAAAAACTGTTTTTT. The encoded protein is CASSPQPPLAEKLFF. This chain links TRBV3-1 with TRBJ1-4; D is undetermined. Trimming took 4 bases from V and 8 from J, leaving 17 bases between them. The CDR3 has 15 residues. Per the germline V gene, CDR1 is LGHDT and CDR2 is YNNKEL (reference sequence). Complete variable domain (other parts from reference TRBV3-1 and TRBJ1-4): DTAVSQTPKYLVTQMGNDKSIKCEQNLGHDTMYWYKQDSKKFLKIMFSYNNKELIINETVPNRFSPKSPDKAHLNLHINSLELGDSAVYFCASSPQPPLAEKLFFGSGTQLSVL.

This clonotype was detected many times. The genes are TRBV11-2 and TRBJ2-1; the D call may be TRBD1 or TRBD2 (6 bases each). Germline loops: CDR1 SGHAT, CDR2 FQNNGV. This CDR3 has 15 residues. Trimming shortened V by 5 bases and J by 9 bases, and 20 bases separated the two germline ends. The CDR3 bases are TGTGCCAGCAGCACCCTTGCCTTGGGGGGCAGTGAGCAGTTCTTC. It codes for CASSTLALGGSEQFF.

This clonotype was counted at least ten times. The chain is built from TRBV4-3 and TRBJ2-5, with TRBD2 identical over 9 bases. The germline V gene has CDR1 LGHNA and CDR2 YSLEER. The V gene end was trimmed by 0 bases and the J gene end by 1 base; junction bases not matched to a gene: 3. CDR3 length: 16 residues. Here the CDR3 DNA reads TGCGCCAGCAGCCAAGATCCAGCGGGAGGCCAAGAGACCCAGTACTTC. Translating it yields CASSQDPAGGQETQYF.

This clonotype was observed many times. The CDR3 sequence is CASSQDETGTEAFF. The CDR3 nucleotides are TGCGCCAGCAGCCAAGATGAAACGGGGACTGAAGCTTTCTTT. The chain is built from TRBV4-3 and TRBJ1-1, with D unclear. V was pared by 0 bases and J by 5 bases, with 10 bases between. This CDR3 is built from 14 residues. The germline V gene has CDR1 LGHNA and CDR2 YSLEER.

J is TRBJ2-7 and V is TRBV5-4; tentative D call: TRBD1 (6 bases). This CDR3 contains 15 residues. V shed 4 bases and J shed 0 bases, with 14 bases lying between them. In germline, CDR1 is SGHNT, CDR2 YYREEE (reference sequence). This chain's CDR3 is CASSPHNRDSYEQYF. In DNA form, the CDR3 reads TGTGCCAGCAGCCCGCACAACAGGGACTCCTACGAGCAGTACTTC. Full variable domain (outside the CDR3, taken from reference TRBV5-4 and TRBJ2-7): ETGVTQSPTHLIKTRGQQVTLRCSSQSGHNTVSWYQQALGQGPQFIFQYYREEENGRGNFPPRFSGLQFPNYSSELNVNALELDDSALYLCASSPHNRDSYEQYFGPGTRLTVT.

This clonotype was seen repeatedly, ten times or more. The CDR3 DNA is TGTGCCAGCAGCTTAGAGGGGTTGGACACTGAAGCTTTCTTT. The encoded protein is CASSLEGLDTEAFF. The rearrangement uses TRBV7-2 and TRBJ1-1; possibly TRBD1 for D (5 bases). The CDR3 spans 14 residues. Germline CDR1 is SGHTA and CDR2 is FQGNSA. V was cut by 1 base and J by 3 bases, with 9 bases left in between.

This clonotype was observed many times. The rearrangement joins TRBV10-3 to TRBJ1-4, with TRBD1 matching 10 bases. Germline V gene lookup returns CDR1 ENHRY and CDR2 SYGVKD. V gave up 7 bases and J gave up 13 bases; unmatched junction bases: 12. CDR3 size: 14 residues. The CDR3 DNA reads TGTGCCATCAAGCGTGAAGGAGGGGACAGGGGACTGTTTTTT. Amino acid sequence: CAIKREGGDRGLFF.

This clonotype has only a few counts. The chain couples TRBV5-4 to TRBJ2-2; D gene ambiguous. The CDR3 has 15 amino acids. Looked up from germline, CDR1 is SGHNT and CDR2 is YYREEE (reference sequence). V dropped 0 bases and J dropped 5 bases, with 11 bases sitting between them. Written as DNA, the CDR3 is TGTGCCAGCAGCTTGGCCGGTATCCAGACCGGGGAGCTGTTTTTT. This encodes CASSLAGIQTGELFF.

This clonotype was seen only a few times. The genes are TRBV27 and TRBJ1-5, with D hard to call. The CDR3 loop spans 16 amino acids. Germline-derived CDR1 and CDR2 are MNHEY and SMNVEV (reference sequence). Trimming took 5 bases from V and 3 from J, leaving 17 bases between them. CDR3 bases: TGTGCCAGCAGTCCTCGGGTGACCGCTAACAATCAGCCCCAGCATTTT. This gives the protein CASSPRVTANNQPQHF.